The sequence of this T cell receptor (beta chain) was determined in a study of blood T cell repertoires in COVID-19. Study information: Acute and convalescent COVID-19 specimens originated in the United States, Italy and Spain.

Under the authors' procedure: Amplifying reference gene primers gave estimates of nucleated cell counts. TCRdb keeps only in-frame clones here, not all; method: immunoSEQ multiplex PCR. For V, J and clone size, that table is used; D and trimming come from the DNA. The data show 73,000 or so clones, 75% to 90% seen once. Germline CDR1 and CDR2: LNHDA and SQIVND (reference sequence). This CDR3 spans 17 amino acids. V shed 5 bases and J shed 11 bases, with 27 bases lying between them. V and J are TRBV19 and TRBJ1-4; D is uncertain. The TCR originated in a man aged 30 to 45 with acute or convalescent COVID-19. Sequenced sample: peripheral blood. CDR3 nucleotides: TGTGCCAGTAGTCCGGTCCTGAAGGGAGTGCATGGATGGAAACTGTTTTTT. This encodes CASSPVLKGVHGWKLFF.